This paragraph covers one TCR beta chain sequence. The antigen is undetermined. The data were obtained in a study of CD8 T cells in Susac syndrome. Findings and limits, study-wide: It was acknowledged by the study that relatively few individuals were included in its TCR sequencing and HLA analysis.

Sequencing of TCR beta covered CD8+ and CD4+ T cells obtained from blood. The CDR3 has 15 residues. V dropped 1 base and J dropped 10; count of bases not matched to a gene: 6. After extraction with the RNeasy kit, roughly 0.45 to 1 ug of the RNA was reverse transcribed using random hexamers. An immunoSEQ multiplex PCR generated amplified TCR beta CDR3 products spanning 54 Vbeta and 13 Jbeta. From the immunoSEQ multiplex PCR reads, TCRdb called clonotypes with MiXCR, one entry per CDR3 protein. The sample has about 190,000 distinct CDR3 sequences, under 95% seen once; the top ten hold 0.1% to 0.12%. The TCR sequence derives from a human donor in good health. What was sequenced was CD4+ T cells from PBMCs. V usage is TRBV12-3 or TRBV12-4 and J usage is TRBJ1-6, with TRBD1 matching over 8 bases. The CDR3 nucleotides read TGTGCCAGCAGTTTAGGGGCAGGGGGCGGATCACCCCTCCACTTT. Its translation: CASSLGAGGGSPLHF.